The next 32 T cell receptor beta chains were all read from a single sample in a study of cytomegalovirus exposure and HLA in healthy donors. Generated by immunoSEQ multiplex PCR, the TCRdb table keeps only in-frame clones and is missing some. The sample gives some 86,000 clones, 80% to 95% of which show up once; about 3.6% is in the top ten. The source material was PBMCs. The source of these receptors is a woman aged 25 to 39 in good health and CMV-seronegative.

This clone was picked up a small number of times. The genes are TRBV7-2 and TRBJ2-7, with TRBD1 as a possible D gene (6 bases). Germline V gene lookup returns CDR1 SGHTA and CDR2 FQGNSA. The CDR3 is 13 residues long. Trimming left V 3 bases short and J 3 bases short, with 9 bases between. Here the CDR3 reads CASSFRQDYEQYF. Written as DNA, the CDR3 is TGTGCCAGCAGCTTTCGACAGGACTACGAGCAGTACTTC. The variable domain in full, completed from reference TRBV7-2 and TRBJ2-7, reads GAGVSQSPSNKVTEKGKDVELRCDPISGHTALYWYRQSLGQGLEFLIYFQGNSAPDKSGLPSDRFSAERTGGSVSTLTIQRTQQEDSAVYLCASSFRQDYEQYFGPGTRLTVT.

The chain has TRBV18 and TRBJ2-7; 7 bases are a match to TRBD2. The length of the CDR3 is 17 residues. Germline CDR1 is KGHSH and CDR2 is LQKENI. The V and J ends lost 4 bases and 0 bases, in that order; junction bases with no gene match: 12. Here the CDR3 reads CASSRLLGAGSSYEQYF. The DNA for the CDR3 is TGTGCCAGCTCACGCCTATTGGGAGCGGGAAGCTCCTACGAGCAGTACTTC. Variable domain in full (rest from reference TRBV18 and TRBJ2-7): NAGVMQNPRHLVRRRGQEARLRCSPMKGHSHVYWYRQLPEEGLKFMVYLQKENIIDESGMPKERFSAEFPKEGPSILRIQQVVRGDSAAYFCASSRLLGAGSSYEQYFGPGTRLTVT.

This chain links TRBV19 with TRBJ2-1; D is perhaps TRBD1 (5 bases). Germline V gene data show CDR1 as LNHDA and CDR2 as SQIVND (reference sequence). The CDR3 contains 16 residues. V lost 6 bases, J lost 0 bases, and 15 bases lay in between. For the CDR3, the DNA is TGTGCCAGTAGCTCAGCCAGGGCTAGCTCCTACAATGAGCAGTTCTTC. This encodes CASSSARASSYNEQFF.

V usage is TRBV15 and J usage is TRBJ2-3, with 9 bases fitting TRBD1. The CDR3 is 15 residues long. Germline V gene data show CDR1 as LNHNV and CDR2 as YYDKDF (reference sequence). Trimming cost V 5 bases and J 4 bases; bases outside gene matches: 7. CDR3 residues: CATSGRTGVADTQYF. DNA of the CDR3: TGTGCCACCAGCGGCAGGACAGGGGTCGCAGATACGCAGTATTTT.

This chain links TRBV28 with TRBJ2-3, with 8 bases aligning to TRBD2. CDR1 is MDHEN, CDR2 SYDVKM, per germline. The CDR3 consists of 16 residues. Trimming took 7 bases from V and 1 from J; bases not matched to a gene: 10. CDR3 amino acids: CASTFLSGSRTDTQYF. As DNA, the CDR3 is TGTGCCAGCACCTTCTTGAGCGGGAGTCGCACAGATACGCAGTATTTT.

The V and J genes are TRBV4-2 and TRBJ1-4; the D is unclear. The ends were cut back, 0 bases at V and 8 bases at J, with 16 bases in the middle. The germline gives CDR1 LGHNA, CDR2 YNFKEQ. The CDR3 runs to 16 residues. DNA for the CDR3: TGTGCCAGCAGCCAAGATCTATCGGGGTTTGGGGAAAAACTGTTTTTT. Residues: CASSQDLSGFGEKLFF.

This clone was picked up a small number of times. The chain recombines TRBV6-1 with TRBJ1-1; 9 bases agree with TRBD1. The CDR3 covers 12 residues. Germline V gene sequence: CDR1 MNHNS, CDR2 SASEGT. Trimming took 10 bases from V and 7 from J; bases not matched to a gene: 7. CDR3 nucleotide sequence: TGTGCCACCCGGGACAGGGAAAATGAAGCTTTCTTT. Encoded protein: CATRDRENEAFF.

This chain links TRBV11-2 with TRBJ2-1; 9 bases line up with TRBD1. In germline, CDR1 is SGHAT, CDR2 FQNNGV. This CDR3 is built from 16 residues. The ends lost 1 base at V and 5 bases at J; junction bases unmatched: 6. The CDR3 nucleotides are TGTGCCAGCAGCTTAGCCCGGGACAGGGTAAACAATGAGCAGTTCTTC. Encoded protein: CASSLARDRVNNEQFF. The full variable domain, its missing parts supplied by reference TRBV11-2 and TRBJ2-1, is EAGVAQSPRYKIIEKRQSVAFWCNPISGHATLYWYQQILGQGPKLLIQFQNNGVVDDSQLPKDRFSAERLKGVDSTLKIQPAKLEDSAVYLCASSLARDRVNNEQFFGPGTRLTVL.

The CDR3: CASGTGLAVDEQYF. The CDR3 nucleotides read TGTGCCAGCGGGACGGGACTAGCGGTAGACGAGCAGTACTTC. The chain couples TRBV18 to TRBJ2-7, with TRBD2 identical over 11 bases. J gave up 5 bases and V 8 bases, and 8 bases lay outside the gene matches. Germline CDR1 is KGHSH and CDR2 is LQKENI. The CDR3 sequence is 14 residues long.

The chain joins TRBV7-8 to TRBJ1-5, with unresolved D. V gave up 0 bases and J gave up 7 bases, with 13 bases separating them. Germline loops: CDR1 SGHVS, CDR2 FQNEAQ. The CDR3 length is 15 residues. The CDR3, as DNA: TGTGCCAGCAGCTTAGCGCAGTCGATGGGCCAGCCCCAGCATTTT. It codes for CASSLAQSMGQPQHF.

Written as DNA, the CDR3 is TGTGCCAGCAGAAATACCTGGCCGGAAGTGATAGCTACCTTC. This codes for CASRNTWPEVIATF. The rearrangement joins TRBV6-5 to TRBJ1-2; no clear D. The CDR3 contains 14 residues. Germline V gene lookup returns CDR1 MNHEY and CDR2 SVGAGI. V lost 6 bases, J lost 14 bases, and 25 bases lay in between.

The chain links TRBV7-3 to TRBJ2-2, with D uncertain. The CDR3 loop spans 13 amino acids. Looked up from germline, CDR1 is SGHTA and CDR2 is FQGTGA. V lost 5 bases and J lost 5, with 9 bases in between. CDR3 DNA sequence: TGTGCCAGCAGCAAACGTGAGACCGGGGAGCTGTTTTTT. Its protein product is CASSKRETGELFF.

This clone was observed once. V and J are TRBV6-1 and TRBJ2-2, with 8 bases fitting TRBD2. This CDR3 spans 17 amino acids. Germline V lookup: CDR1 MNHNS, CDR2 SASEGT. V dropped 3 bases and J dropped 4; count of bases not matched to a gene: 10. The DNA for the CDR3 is TGTGCCAGCAGTGATCCCGGGACTAGTAGGGGCACCGGGGAGCTGTTTTTT. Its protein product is CASSDPGTSRGTGELFF.

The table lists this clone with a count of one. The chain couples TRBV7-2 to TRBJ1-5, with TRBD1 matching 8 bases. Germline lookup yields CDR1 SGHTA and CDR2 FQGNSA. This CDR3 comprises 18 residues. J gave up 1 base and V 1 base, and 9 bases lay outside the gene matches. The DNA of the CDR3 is TGTGCCAGCAGCTTAGTAGGTCAGGGGGCGGGAAGCAATCAGCCCCAGCATTTT. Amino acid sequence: CASSLVGQGAGSNQPQHF.

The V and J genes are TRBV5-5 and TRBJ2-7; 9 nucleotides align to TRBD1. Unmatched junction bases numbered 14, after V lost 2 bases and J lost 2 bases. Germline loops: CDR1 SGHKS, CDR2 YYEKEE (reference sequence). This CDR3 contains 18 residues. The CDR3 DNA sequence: TGTGCCAGCAGCTTTCGGGGACAGGGTTTGGGACTCACCTACGAGCAGTACTTC. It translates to CASSFRGQGLGLTYEQYF.

The CDR3 nucleotides are TGTGCCAGCAGCAAACCGGGACTAGCAGAGACCCAGTACTTC. Translated, it gives CASSKPGLAETQYF. The J gene is TRBJ2-5, the V gene TRBV7-9; 9 nucleotides agree with TRBD2. V was clipped by 5 bases and J by 4 bases; unmatched bases: 5. The CDR3 consists of 14 residues. CDR1 SEHNR and CDR2 FQNEAQ come from the germline V gene (reference sequence).

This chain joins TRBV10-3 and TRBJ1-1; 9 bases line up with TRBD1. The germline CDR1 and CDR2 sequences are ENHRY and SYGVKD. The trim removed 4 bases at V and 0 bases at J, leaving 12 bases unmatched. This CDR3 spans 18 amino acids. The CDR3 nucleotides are TGTGCCATCAGTGCTCAGACGGGACAGGGATCCTTGAACACTGAAGCTTTCTTT. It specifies CAISAQTGQGSLNTEAFF.

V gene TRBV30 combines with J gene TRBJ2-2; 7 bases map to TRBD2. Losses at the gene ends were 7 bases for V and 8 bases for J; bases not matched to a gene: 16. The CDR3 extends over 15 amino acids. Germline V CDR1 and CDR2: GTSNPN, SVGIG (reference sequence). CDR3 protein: CASNPSGKDVGELFF. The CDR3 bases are TGTGCCTCAAACCCTAGCGGAAAAGATGTGGGGGAGCTGTTTTTT.

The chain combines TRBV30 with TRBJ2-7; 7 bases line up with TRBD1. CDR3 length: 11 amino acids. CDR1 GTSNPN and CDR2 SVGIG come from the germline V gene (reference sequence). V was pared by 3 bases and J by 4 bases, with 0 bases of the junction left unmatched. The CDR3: CAWRQGYEQYF. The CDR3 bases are TGTGCCTGGAGACAGGGGTACGAGCAGTACTTC.

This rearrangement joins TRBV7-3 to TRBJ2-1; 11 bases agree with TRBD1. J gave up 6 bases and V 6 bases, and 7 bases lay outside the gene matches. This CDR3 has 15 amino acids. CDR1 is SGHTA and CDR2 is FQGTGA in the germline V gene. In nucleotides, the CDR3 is TGTGCCAGCAGTCGAGAGGGGACAGGGGGCAATGAGCAGTTCTTC. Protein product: CASSREGTGGNEQFF.

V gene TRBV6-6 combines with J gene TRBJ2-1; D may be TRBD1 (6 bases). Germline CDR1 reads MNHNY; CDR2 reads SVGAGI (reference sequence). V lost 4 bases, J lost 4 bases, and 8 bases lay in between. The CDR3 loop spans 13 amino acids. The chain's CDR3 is CASSWTAYNEQFF. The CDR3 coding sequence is TGTGCCAGCAGTTGGACAGCATACAATGAGCAGTTCTTC.

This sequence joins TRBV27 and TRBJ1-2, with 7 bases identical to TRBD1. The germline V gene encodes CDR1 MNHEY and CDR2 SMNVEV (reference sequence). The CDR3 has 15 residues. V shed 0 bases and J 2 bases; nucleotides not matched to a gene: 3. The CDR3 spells CASSLSGGSNYGYTF. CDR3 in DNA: TGTGCCAGCAGTTTATCAGGGGGCTCGAACTATGGCTACACCTTC.

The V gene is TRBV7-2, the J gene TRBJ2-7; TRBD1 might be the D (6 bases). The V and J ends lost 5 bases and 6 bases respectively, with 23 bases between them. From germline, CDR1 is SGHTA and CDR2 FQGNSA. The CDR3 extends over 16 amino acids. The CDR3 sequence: CASSPSPAPSRGEQYF. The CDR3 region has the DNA TGTGCCAGCAGCCCTAGCCCCGCACCCTCCAGGGGCGAGCAGTACTTC.

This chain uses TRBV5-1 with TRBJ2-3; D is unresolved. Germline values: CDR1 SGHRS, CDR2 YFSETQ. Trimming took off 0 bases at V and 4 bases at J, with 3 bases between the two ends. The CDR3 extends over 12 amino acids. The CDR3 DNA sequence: TGCGCCAGCAGCTTGGGCGCAGATACGCAGTATTTT. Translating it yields CASSLGADTQYF.

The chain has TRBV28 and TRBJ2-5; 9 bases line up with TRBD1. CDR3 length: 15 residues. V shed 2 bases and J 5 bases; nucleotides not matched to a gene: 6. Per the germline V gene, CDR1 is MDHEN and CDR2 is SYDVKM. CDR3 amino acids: CASSLPGQGLETQYF. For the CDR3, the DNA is TGTGCCAGCAGTTTACCCGGACAGGGGTTGGAGACCCAGTACTTC.

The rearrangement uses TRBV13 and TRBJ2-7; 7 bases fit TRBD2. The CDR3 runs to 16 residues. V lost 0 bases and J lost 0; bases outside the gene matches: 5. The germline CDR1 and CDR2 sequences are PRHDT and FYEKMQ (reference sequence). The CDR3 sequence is CASSLGVGGSSYEQYF. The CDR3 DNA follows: TGTGCCAGCAGCTTAGGAGTGGGAGGGAGCTCCTACGAGCAGTACTTC.

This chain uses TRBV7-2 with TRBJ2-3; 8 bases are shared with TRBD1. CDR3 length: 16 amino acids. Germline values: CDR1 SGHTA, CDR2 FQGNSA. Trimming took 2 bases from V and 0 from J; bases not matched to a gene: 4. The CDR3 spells CASSLLGQASTDTQYF. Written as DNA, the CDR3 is TGTGCCAGCAGCTTACTGGGACAGGCGAGCACAGATACGCAGTATTTT.

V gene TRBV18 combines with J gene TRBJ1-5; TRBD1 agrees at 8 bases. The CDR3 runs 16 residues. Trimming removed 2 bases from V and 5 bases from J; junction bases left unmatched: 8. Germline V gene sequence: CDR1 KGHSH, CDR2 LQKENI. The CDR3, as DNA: TGTGCCAGCTCACCAATTTCAGGGACAGGTTATCAGCCCCAGCATTTT. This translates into CASSPISGTGYQPQHF.

The CDR3 DNA follows: TGCGCCAGCAAAAAACGGACTAGCGGGAATTCCTACAATGAGCAGTTCTTC. Its protein product is CASKKRTSGNSYNEQFF. V is TRBV10-2 and J is TRBJ2-1; 12 positions agree with TRBD2. V shed 7 bases, J shed 1 base, and the junction held 8 bases outside the gene matches. CDR3 length equals 17 residues. Germline V gives CDR1 WSHSY, CDR2 SAAADI.

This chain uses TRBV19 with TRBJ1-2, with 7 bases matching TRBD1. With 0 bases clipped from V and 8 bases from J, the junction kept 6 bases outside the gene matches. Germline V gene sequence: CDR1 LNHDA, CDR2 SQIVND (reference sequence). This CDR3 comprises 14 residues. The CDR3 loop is CASSIETGEAGYTF. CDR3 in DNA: TGTGCCAGTAGTATAGAAACAGGGGAGGCAGGCTACACCTTC.

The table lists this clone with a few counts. The CDR3 here is CASSPQGHSNSPLHF. In DNA form, the CDR3 reads TGTGCCAGCAGCCCCCAGGGACATTCAAATTCACCCCTCCACTTT. This rearrangement joins TRBV7-9 to TRBJ1-6, with D possibly matching TRBD1 (6 bases). V was clipped by 5 bases and J by 7 bases, with 15 bases between them. The CDR3 covers 15 residues. In germline, CDR1 is SEHNR, CDR2 FQNEAQ (reference sequence).

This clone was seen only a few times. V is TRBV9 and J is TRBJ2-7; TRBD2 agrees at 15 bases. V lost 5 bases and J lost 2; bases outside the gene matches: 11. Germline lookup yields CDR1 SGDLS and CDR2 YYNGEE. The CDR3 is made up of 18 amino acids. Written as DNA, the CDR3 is TGTGCCAGCAGTAGTAACTCCGGGACTAGCGGGAGGACCTACGAGCAGTACTTC. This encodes CASSSNSGTSGRTYEQYF.